This passage covers 24 T cell receptor beta chains from one sample sequenced in a study of shared clonotypes between healthy human individuals. Sequencing used immunoSEQ multiplex PCR; TCRdb keeps in-frame clones, though not all of them. The sample holds about 1 million clones, 75% seen once. The sample was memory CD4+ T cells sorted from blood. Documented subset: CD45RA-negative fraction. The receptor source for this set is a man aged 18 to 30 in good health.

The chain employs TRBV7-9 and TRBJ2-5, with TRBD1 as a possible D gene (6 bases). This CDR3 has 14 residues. V lost 2 bases and J 3 bases, leaving 10 bases between the germline ends. Germline V lookup: CDR1 SEHNR, CDR2 FQNEAQ (reference sequence). This CDR3 reads CASSLPTGKETQYF. In DNA form, the CDR3 reads TGTGCCAGCAGCTTACCGACAGGAAAAGAGACCCAGTACTTC. Based on the CDR3 plus reference TRBV7-9 and TRBJ2-5, the full variable domain is DTGVSQNPRHKITKRGQNVTFRCDPISEHNRLYWYRQTLGQGPEFLTYFQNEAQLEKSRLLSDRFSAERPKGSFSTLEIQRTEQGDSAMYLCASSLPTGKETQYFGPGTRLLVL.

The chain couples TRBV7-6 to TRBJ2-7; perhaps TRBD2 as D (7 bases). This CDR3 is 16 amino acids long. The V gene lost 5 bases and the J gene lost 2 bases, with 19 bases spanning the gap. Germline CDR1 is SGHVS and CDR2 is FNYEAQ. In nucleotides, the CDR3 is TGTGCCAGCAGCACGACTAGGGGGGGACGGCCCTACGAGCAGTACTTC. Its translation is CASSTTRGGRPYEQYF.

This chain links TRBV5-1 with TRBJ1-2; D uncertain. The CDR3 totals 14 residues. Between the trimmed V and J ends, which lost 4 bases and 0 bases, there was a span of 10 bases. Germline V gene lookup returns CDR1 SGHRS and CDR2 YFSETQ. The chain's CDR3 is CASSPHGPNYGYTF. The CDR3 DNA sequence: TGCGCCAGCAGCCCCCACGGGCCTAACTATGGCTACACCTTC. The variable domain in full, completed from reference TRBV5-1 and TRBJ1-2, reads KAGVTQTPRYLIKTRGQQVTLSCSPISGHRSVSWYQQTPGQGLQFLFEYFSETQRNKGNFPGRFSGRQFSNSRSEMNVSTLELGDSALYLCASSPHGPNYGYTFGSGTRLTVV.

The rearrangement uses TRBV14 and TRBJ1-2; D is undetermined. V gave up 0 bases and J gave up 3 bases, with 5 bases separating them. This CDR3 spans 13 amino acids. Per germline, CDR1 SGHDN and CDR2 FVKESK. The CDR3 reads CASSQDTYYGYTF. The DNA of the CDR3 is TGTGCCAGCAGCCAAGATACATACTATGGCTACACCTTC.

This clone has only one observation. The gene calls are TRBV10-1 and TRBJ2-3, with D possibly matching TRBD2 (6 bases). The V end lost 2 bases, the J end lost 7 bases, and 13 bases lay between the germline ends. Germline values: CDR1 WNHNN, CDR2 SYGVQD (reference sequence). The CDR3 runs 14 residues. The DNA of the CDR3 is TGCGCCAGCAGTGAGCCGGCTAGCGCGAATACGCAGTATTTT. It is translated as CASSEPASANTQYF.

This clone was found once. The chain links TRBV6-6 to TRBJ2-7; TRBD1 matches at 7 bases. There are 14 residues in the CDR3. Germline V lookup: CDR1 MNHNY, CDR2 SVGAGI (reference sequence). V shed 4 bases, J shed 5 bases, and the junction held 8 bases outside the gene matches. CDR3: CASSSAGGRDEQYF. CDR3 in DNA: TGTGCCAGCAGTTCAGCAGGGGGTCGGGACGAGCAGTACTTC.

CDR3 amino acids: CASRRTGVDGYTF. The CDR3 DNA reads as TGTGCCAGCCGTAGGACGGGCGTCGATGGCTACACCTTC. The chain uses TRBV6-4 and TRBJ1-2, with D uncertain. The CDR3 is 13 residues long. The V end was cut by 8 bases, the J end by 6 bases, with 16 bases between. The germline gives CDR1 MRHNA, CDR2 SNTAGT.

The sample holds a few counts of this clone. For the CDR3, the DNA is TGTGCCACTACAGGACAGGGTAACACTGAAGCTTTCTTT. Encoded protein: CATTGQGNTEAFF. The chain employs TRBV6-5 and TRBJ1-1; 8 bases match TRBD1. The V gene's germline CDR1 is MNHEY and CDR2 SVGAGI. The V and J ends lost 10 bases and 2 bases, in that order; junction bases with no gene match: 6. The CDR3 has 13 residues.

The chain employs TRBV5-6 and TRBJ2-7, with D possibly being TRBD2 (6 bases). V gave up 2 bases and J gave up 1 base, with 13 bases separating them. The CDR3 consists of 15 residues. The germline V gene has CDR1 SGHDT and CDR2 YYEEEE. The DNA for the CDR3 is TGTGCCAGCAGCTTTATCGGGGGTGGTTCCTACGAGCAGTACTTC. Protein sequence: CASSFIGGGSYEQYF.

V is TRBV27 and J is TRBJ1-2, with D tentatively TRBD1 (6 bases). CDR1 and CDR2 from the germline V gene are MNHEY and SMNVEV (reference sequence). Trimming pared 6 bases from V and 7 bases from J, leaving 21 bases between. This CDR3 spans 15 amino acids. The DNA for the CDR3 is TGTGCCAGCAGATTAGGAGGCTCAGGGGTGGGTGGCTACACCTTC. This translates into CASRLGGSGVGGYTF.

This clone was seen a single time. The chain links TRBV10-3 to TRBJ2-5; 10 bases map to TRBD2. Trimming took 4 bases from V and 2 from J; bases not matched to a gene: 7. The CDR3 sequence is 16 residues long. CDR1 and CDR2 (germline): ENHRY, SYGVKD. In DNA, the CDR3 is TGTGCCATCAGTGGAGGAGGAGCGGGGGGGCAAGAGACCCAGTACTTC. Its translation: CAISGGGAGGQETQYF.

The chain links TRBV5-1 to TRBJ2-4, with unresolved D. Germline V CDR1 and CDR2: SGHRS, YFSETQ. The CDR3 has 13 amino acids. Trimming took 0 bases from V and 8 from J, leaving 9 bases between them. The CDR3 sequence: CASSLGSDYIQYF. CDR3 coding DNA: TGCGCCAGCAGCTTGGGTTCAGATTACATTCAGTACTTC.

The chain uses TRBV2 and TRBJ1-4, with D perhaps matching TRBD1 (6 bases). Germline V gives CDR1 SNHLY, CDR2 FYNNEI. V gave up 5 bases and J gave up 11 bases, with 18 bases separating them. This CDR3 has 14 amino acids. CDR3 residues: CASSQGQAGGKLFF. CDR3 DNA sequence: TGTGCCAGCAGTCAGGGGCAAGCGGGGGGGAAACTGTTTTTT.

This rearrangement joins TRBV7-2 to TRBJ2-7; D possibly uses TRBD1 or TRBD2 (7 bases each). Trimming stripped 1 base from V and 2 bases from J, with 18 bases between. CDR1 and CDR2 from the germline V gene are SGHTA and FQGNSA. This CDR3 is 17 amino acids long. CDR3 loop: CASSLVAGAGGPYEQYF. DNA for the CDR3: TGTGCCAGCAGCTTAGTCGCGGGGGCAGGGGGTCCCTACGAGCAGTACTTC.

The rearrangement uses TRBV7-3 and TRBJ1-1; D is possibly TRBD1 (6 bases). The CDR3 totals 16 residues. Per germline, CDR1 SGHTA and CDR2 FQGTGA. Trimming took 5 bases from V and 1 from J, leaving 17 bases between them. The CDR3 coding sequence is TGTGCCAGCAGCCCCCTATTGAGGGGGGCGAACACTGAAGCTTTCTTT. Translating gives CASSPLLRGANTEAFF. Full variable domain (missing parts from reference TRBV7-3 and TRBJ1-1): GAGVSQTPSNKVTEKGKYVELRCDPISGHTALYWYRQSLGQGPEFLIYFQGTGAADDSGLPNDRFFAVRPEGSVSTLKIQRTERGDSAVYLCASSPLLRGANTEAFFGQGTRLTVV.

The rearrangement uses TRBV27 and TRBJ1-4; 8 nucleotides line up with TRBD1. This CDR3 spans 15 amino acids. Looked up from germline, CDR1 is MNHEY and CDR2 is SMNVEV (reference sequence). V gave up 2 bases and J gave up 4 bases; unmatched junction bases: 3. CDR3: CASSLRQGINEKLFF. The CDR3 nucleotides read TGTGCCAGCAGTTTACGACAGGGGATTAATGAAAAACTGTTTTTT. The whole variable domain, filled in from reference TRBV27 and TRBJ1-4, reads EAQVTQNPRYLITVTGKKLTVTCSQNMNHEYMSWYRQDPGLGLRQIYYSMNVEVTDKGDVPEGYKVSRKEKRNFPLILESPSPNQTSLYFCASSLRQGINEKLFFGSGTQLSVL.

The chain combines TRBV10-3 with TRBJ1-4; maybe TRBD1 (5 bases). The germline V and J ends were trimmed by 6 bases and 8 bases, with 10 bases remaining between them. This CDR3 has 12 amino acids. Per germline, CDR1 ENHRY and CDR2 SYGVKD. The CDR3 loop is CAISGGTEKLFF. The CDR3 nucleotides are TGTGCCATCAGCGGGGGGACCGAAAAACTGTTTTTT.

Only one count was recorded for this clone. J is TRBJ2-7 and V is TRBV19, with D possibly being TRBD1 (5 bases). In germline, CDR1 is LNHDA, CDR2 SQIVND (reference sequence). V was clipped by 10 bases and J by 2 bases, with 24 bases between them. The CDR3 covers 16 residues. The CDR3 sequence is CATHDWGPNYPYEQYF. As DNA, the CDR3 is TGTGCCACCCACGACTGGGGCCCCAATTATCCCTACGAGCAGTACTTC.

The chain recombines TRBV6-1 with TRBJ1-2; D is perhaps TRBD1 (5 bases). Germline assignment: CDR1 MNHNS and CDR2 SASEGT. The CDR3 totals 17 residues. V lost 3 bases, J lost 2 bases, and 19 bases lay in between. CDR3 in DNA: TGTGCCAGCAGTGAGAGGGGCGGGGCGCTAGTGAACTATGGCTACACCTTC. Translation gives CASSERGGALVNYGYTF.

About this clone itself: The identical CDR3 is also encoded by other nucleotide sequences in the sample. The chain links TRBV7-2 to TRBJ2-7, with 12 bases aligning to TRBD2. The CDR3 runs to 15 residues. Germline loops: CDR1 SGHTA, CDR2 FQGNSA. J lost 1 base, V lost 5 bases, and 3 bases had no gene match. The CDR3 sequence: CASSPGLAGSYEQYF. Written as DNA, the CDR3 is TGTGCCAGCAGCCCGGGACTAGCGGGTTCCTACGAGCAGTACTTC.

There are many counts of this clone. The chain recombines TRBV11-2 with TRBJ1-3; no clear D gene. The CDR3 covers 16 residues. Germline CDR1 is SGHAT and CDR2 is FQNNGV. The V end lost 5 bases, the J end lost 3 bases, and 17 bases lay between the germline ends. The CDR3 spells CASSQRAGIDGNTIYF. The CDR3 nucleotides are TGTGCCAGCAGCCAACGCGCAGGAATTGATGGAAACACCATATATTTT.

CDR3 amino acids: CASQGAPTNEKLFF. CDR3 DNA: TGTGCCAGCCAGGGGGCGCCGACTAATGAAAAACTGTTTTTT. This chain links TRBV5-5 with TRBJ1-4; 8 bases match TRBD1. Germline V gene lookup returns CDR1 SGHKS and CDR2 YYEKEE (reference sequence). The CDR3 has 14 residues. The J segment lost 2 bases and the V segment lost 7 bases, leaving 4 bases of the junction unmatched.

This rearrangement joins TRBV6-1 to TRBJ2-3, with TRBD2 identical over 8 bases. The CDR3 covers 13 residues. Germline CDR1 is MNHNS and CDR2 is SASEGT. Losses at the gene ends were 8 bases for V and 0 bases for J; bases not matched to a gene: 1. The CDR3, as DNA: TGTGCCAGCTTAGCGGGGAGCACAGATACGCAGTATTTT. This encodes CASLAGSTDTQYF.

The chain joins TRBV30 to TRBJ2-2; tentatively, D is TRBD1 (5 bases). There are 14 residues in the CDR3. The V end was cut by 2 bases, the J end by 6 bases, with 13 bases between. In germline, CDR1 is GTSNPN, CDR2 SVGIG (reference sequence). In DNA, the CDR3 is TGTGCCTGGAGTCGTCCGACAGTCTCCGGGGAGCTGTTTTTT. Its protein product is CAWSRPTVSGELFF. The full variable domain, rest sourced from reference TRBV30 and TRBJ2-2, is SQTIHQWPATLVQPVGSPLSLECTVEGTSNPNLYWYRQAAGRGLQLLFYSVGIGQISSEVPQNLSASRPQDRQFILSSKKLLLSDSGFYLCAWSRPTVSGELFFGEGSRLTVL.